One and the same sample provided the 5 T cell receptor beta chains below, sequenced in a study of CD8 T cells in ankylosing spondylitis. TCRdb analysed the 5' RACE reads with MiXCR anew, one entry per CDR3 protein. The repertoire holds approximately 150,000 distinct CDR3 sequences, 30% to 35% seen once, with about 6% in the top ten. Sequenced: synovial fluid, either unsorted or a sorted T cell fraction (not recorded which). Every receptor here comes from a male donor with ankylosing spondylitis.

This clonotype was detected a few times. The rearrangement links TRBV20-1 to TRBJ1-5, with D tentatively TRBD1 (6 bases). Trimming took 0 bases from V and 7 from J, leaving 16 bases between them. Germline V gives CDR1 DFQATT, CDR2 SNEGSKA (reference sequence). This CDR3 comprises 15 residues. The CDR3 DNA sequence: TGCAGTGCTAGAGATCCCAGGGGTTCGTGGCAGCCCCAGCATTTT. Translation gives CSARDPRGSWQPQHF.

A few counts support this clonotype. This chain connects TRBV6-2 or TRBV6-3 to TRBJ2-5, with 8 bases fitting TRBD2. This CDR3 contains 15 residues. Trimming took 5 bases from V and 12 from J; bases not matched to a gene: 17. Germline V lookup: CDR1 MNHEY, CDR2 SVGEGT. The CDR3: CASSPNLSGGPLEYF. CDR3 DNA sequence: TGTGCCAGCAGTCCGAATTTGAGCGGGGGACCCCTAGAGTACTTC.

V usage is TRBV4-2 and J usage is TRBJ1-1, with D maybe TRBD1 (6 bases). The CDR3 contains 14 residues. Trimming removed 2 bases at V and 1 base at J, with 8 bases between. Germline V gene sequence: CDR1 LGHNA, CDR2 YNFKEQ. In DNA form, the CDR3 reads TGTGCCAGCAGCCAACCGACAGGGAACACTGAAGCTTTCTTT. Translation: CASSQPTGNTEAFF.

This rearrangement joins TRBV4-2 to TRBJ1-5, with D perhaps matching TRBD1 (6 bases). The CDR3 has 15 amino acids. Looked up from germline, CDR1 is LGHNA and CDR2 is YNFKEQ. The V end was cut by 1 base, the J end by 2 bases, with 9 bases between. CDR3 sequence: CASSQGGGGNQPQHF. DNA for the CDR3: TGTGCCAGCAGCCAAGGAGGGGGAGGCAATCAGCCCCAGCATTTT.

This clonotype showed up just a few times. This chain connects TRBV7-8 to TRBJ2-3; 7 positions match TRBD2. With V trimmed by 1 base and J by 3 bases, 10 bases remained unmatched. Germline CDR1 and CDR2: SGHVS and FQNEAQ. CDR3 length equals 17 residues. The DNA for the CDR3 is TGTGCCAGCAGCTTAGAAGCGAGGACTAGTAAGACAGATACGCAGTATTTT. This codes for CASSLEARTSKTDTQYF.